This T cell receptor beta chain was documented in a study of shared clonotypes between healthy human individuals. Study-level background: Donors, aged 18 to 49, were a couple of women and three men. Each donor had three CD4 naive, three CD4 memory, two CD8 naive and one CD8 memory plate. Findings and limits, study-wide: Shared across four donors were around 5% of the naive CD4 clonotypes.

On this clone itself: Its matching antigen is unknown.

Clones were read by immunoSEQ multiplex PCR, and TCRdb kept only the in-frame ones, dropping some. Altogether about 180,000 clones are present, roughly 93% being singletons, with the ten largest covering roughly 0.07%. CDR1 and CDR2 (germline): PRHDT, FYEKMQ (reference sequence). This CDR3 has 15 residues. V lost 5 bases and J lost 3; bases outside the gene matches: 8. Every contributor of samples was a Caucasian grown-up residing in Nashville, Tennessee. Sequenced: naive CD4+ T cells sorted from blood. Sample subset: CD45RA+ positively selected. J is TRBJ2-7 and V is TRBV13, with 9 bases lining up with TRBD1. The clonotype comes from a woman in her twenties or thirties in good health. DNA of the CDR3: TGTGCCAGCAGCCCTTGGGGACAGGGACACTACGAGCAGTACTTC. Its translation: CASSPWGQGHYEQYF.